This TCR beta chain appears in the sequencing data of a study of identical twins. Findings and limits, study-wide: Beta out-of-frame sequences showed weaker excess sharing between twins.

Healthy Caucasians made up all donors. Template switching created a universal primer site, and the cDNA included unique molecular identifiers. MiXCR was run by TCRdb on the 5' RACE reads, yielding one entry per CDR3 protein. Found here are 400,000 to 550,000 distinct CDR3 sequences, roughly an eighth of them singletons; the top ten hold about 1%. A remark on this clonotype: Its specificity is not known.

These data are also associated with another study on yellow fever vaccine responses in identical twins.

The specimen sequenced was CD4+ T cells sorted from blood. This clonotype originated in a woman aged 18 to 35 in good health.

CDR3 DNA: TGCAGTGCTACCACTACAGTTAGCAATCAGCCCCAGCATTTT. It yields the protein CSATTTVSNQPQHF. The V gene is TRBV20-1, the J gene TRBJ1-5; D gene uncertain. The V end was cut by 4 bases, the J end by 0 bases, with 10 bases between. The CDR3 extends over 14 amino acids. Looked up from germline, CDR1 is DFQATT and CDR2 is SNEGSKA (reference sequence).